This TCR beta chain originates from a study of regulatory T cells in long-lasting Graves disease. Through Arm-PCR of CDR3 regions and iRepertoire HTBI primers, TCR beta libraries were built. TCRdb independently ran MiXCR on the multiplex PCR reads; one entry per CDR3 protein. Of roughly 360,000 distinct CDR3 sequences listed, roughly 24% are singletons. This clonotype was counted at least ten times. Its target is unknown. The study, taken as a whole, reports: Persistent disease favored TRBV28, TRBJ1-2 and TRBJ2-5.

As for time point: persistent/refractory GD, antithyroid drugs over 5 years with positive TRAb. After RNA was extracted from PBMCs, the TCR library was made from it. The length of the CDR3 is 13 residues. V was pared by 1 base and J by 4 bases, with 8 bases between. The specimen comprised peripheral blood mononuclear cells (PBMCs), sampled when the disease was refractory, from a patient treated with antithyroid drugs. This chain joins TRBV12-3 or TRBV12-4 and TRBJ2-7, with D tentatively TRBD1 (6 bases). The sequence derives from a woman in her thirties or forties with Graves disease. CDR3: CASSLDRVYEQYF. The CDR3 DNA sequence: TGTGCCAGCAGTTTAGACAGGGTTTACGAGCAGTACTTC.